This T cell receptor beta chain was identified in a study of regulatory T cells in long-lasting Graves disease. Whole-study findings and limits: Fewer public clonotypes were shared by new patients (around 970) than by persistent patients (about 2,800). Persistent cases favored TRBV28, TRBJ1-2 and TRBJ2-5.

Time point meaning: persistent/refractory GD, antithyroid drugs over 5 years with positive TRAb. From PBMCs, RNA was extracted and then used to make the TCR library. This clonotype was found many times. The antigen is unknown. Both iRepertoire HTBI primers and Arm-PCR of CDR3 regions were used to build the TCR beta libraries. TCRdb itself ran the multiplex PCR reads through MiXCR, one entry per CDR3 protein. The table lists about 460,000 distinct CDR3 sequences, approximately 22% of them singletons. Trimming stripped 0 bases from V and 3 bases from J, with 9 bases between. The CDR3 is made up of 14 amino acids. The germline gives CDR1 SGHKS, CDR2 YYEKEE (reference sequence).

Source: peripheral blood mononuclear cells (PBMCs), taken when the disease was refractory, from a patient treated with antithyroid drugs. The chain recombines TRBV5-5 with TRBJ1-2, with D possibly being TRBD1 (6 bases). The sequence was obtained from a female donor with Graves disease. The CDR3 sequence is CASSLEQGHYGYTF. In nucleotides, the CDR3 is TGTGCCAGCAGCTTGGAGCAGGGGCACTATGGCTACACCTTC.